The 18 T cell receptor beta chains in this list originate from one sample, sequenced in a study of blood T cells in healthy people across ages. It was with a sample-barcoded 5' primer and a J-beta primer mix that a second PCR of about 6 to 12 cycles was run. TCRdb recomputed calls from the 5' RACE reads with MiXCR, one row per CDR3 protein. Of over a million distinct CDR3 sequences in the sample, around 39% are singletons; the top ten hold 7% to 9.5%. Sequencing was done on a sample of blood. The receptors stem from a woman aged 18-30 years in good health.

This clonotype has a handful of counts. The rearrangement joins TRBV7-2 to TRBJ1-2, with 8 nucleotides matching TRBD1. The CDR3 is 14 amino acids. Germline-derived CDR1 and CDR2 are SGHTA and FQGNSA. After removal of 11 bases from V and 4 bases from J, the junction contained 12 bases not matched to a gene. Written as DNA, the CDR3 is TGTGCCGCCGACAGGGGACAGGTACCCTATGGCTACACCTTC. It is translated as CAADRGQVPYGYTF.

The chain has TRBV12-3 or TRBV12-4 and TRBJ1-4; D call uncertain. With 5 bases removed from V and 8 bases from J, the gap between germline ends came to 15 bases. This CDR3 spans 14 amino acids. The CDR3 DNA is TGTGCCAGCAGTCCGGGTAGCGGTATGGAAAAACTGTTTTTT. The encoded protein is CASSPGSGMEKLFF.

As to this clonotype: This may be a read error, as it is one base from a much larger clone. The rearrangement joins TRBV2 to TRBJ2-1; D is uncertain. The CDR3 has 10 amino acids. Germline assignment: CDR1 SNHLY and CDR2 FYNNEI. The V gene lost 6 bases and the J gene lost 8 bases, with 5 bases spanning the gap. CDR3 bases: TGTGCCAGCAGAGAGTATGAGCAGTTCTTC. Amino acid sequence: CASREYEQFF.

This clonotype was seen more than once but under ten times. The chain recombines TRBV20-1 with TRBJ1-2; a weak D match, TRBD1 (6 bases). The CDR3 sequence is 12 residues long. Germline CDR1 is DFQATT and CDR2 is SNEGSKA (reference sequence). CDR3 DNA: TGCAGCCCCGGACAGATTAACTATGGCTACACCTTC. This codes for CSPGQINYGYTF.

The chain joins TRBV10-3 to TRBJ1-3; the D is unclear. The CDR3 has 12 amino acids. Germline CDR1 is ENHRY and CDR2 is SYGVKD. Deletions cut 8 bases from V and 2 bases from J, with 7 bases between. The CDR3 here is CAISRPGNTIYF. CDR3 nucleotides: TGTGCCATCTCCAGGCCTGGAAACACCATATATTTT.

In its sample, this clonotype was seen a few times. The rearrangement links TRBV2 to TRBJ1-4, with unresolved D. The length of the CDR3 is 15 residues. Germline assignment: CDR1 SNHLY and CDR2 FYNNEI. V dropped 7 bases and J dropped 0 bases, with 12 bases sitting between them. The CDR3 protein is CASKVGQATNEKLFF. DNA of the CDR3: TGTGCCAGCAAGGTTGGCCAAGCAACTAATGAAAAACTGTTTTTT.

This chain links TRBV6-6 with TRBJ2-7; 8 bases match TRBD2. V gave up 0 bases and J gave up 4 bases; unmatched junction bases: 5. CDR1 MNHNY and CDR2 SVGAGI come from the germline V gene (reference sequence). The CDR3 runs 15 residues. The CDR3 here is CASSYSGPGGYEQYF. As DNA, the CDR3 is TGTGCCAGCAGTTACTCAGGACCGGGAGGGTACGAGCAGTACTTC.

Here the CDR3 DNA reads TGCGCCAGCAGCCAAGATAGGGACAGGGGACGAGTGAACACTGAAGCTTTCTTT. Residues: CASSQDRDRGRVNTEAFF. The chain uses TRBV4-1 and TRBJ1-1, with TRBD1 identical over 10 bases. Germline lookup yields CDR1 MGHRA and CDR2 YSYEKL. The CDR3 is made up of 18 amino acids. V lost 0 bases to trimming and J lost 0 bases; unmatched junction nucleotides: 7.

The chain joins TRBV2 to TRBJ1-5; D remains ambiguous. Per the germline V gene, CDR1 is SNHLY and CDR2 is FYNNEI. Trimming cost V 6 bases and J 7 bases, with 13 bases left between them. The CDR3 length is 13 residues. In DNA form, the CDR3 reads TGTGCCAGCAGGGTCGAGCAGGCCCAGCCCCAGCATTTT. Its protein product is CASRVEQAQPQHF.

This clonotype showed up many times. The chain joins TRBV5-6 to TRBJ2-7, with D perhaps given as TRBD1 or TRBD2 (6 bases each). The CDR3 totals 14 residues. CDR1 SGHDT and CDR2 YYEEEE come from the germline V gene. V lost 3 bases to trimming and J lost 5 bases, with 15 bases between them. The CDR3 here is CASSYGGEGDEQYF. For the CDR3, the DNA is TGTGCCAGCAGCTACGGGGGAGAGGGGGACGAGCAGTACTTC. Full variable domain (missing parts from reference TRBV5-6 and TRBJ2-7): DAGVTQSPTHLIKTRGQQVTLRCSPKSGHDTVSWYQQALGQGPQFIFQYYEEEERQRGNFPDRFSGHQFPNYSSELNVNALLLGDSALYLCASSYGGEGDEQYFGPGTRLTVT.

This clonotype was observed a handful of times. The chain combines TRBV20-1 with TRBJ2-1; 9 bases agree with TRBD2. Trimming at V came to 6 bases and at J to 5 bases, leaving 8 bases not matched to a gene. CDR1 is DFQATT and CDR2 is SNEGSKA in the germline V gene (reference sequence). The CDR3 length is 14 residues. The CDR3 protein is CSANLAGNDNEQFF. CDR3 coding DNA: TGCAGTGCAAACCTAGCGGGAAACGACAATGAGCAGTTCTTC.

The chain recombines TRBV11-2 with TRBJ1-2; 10 positions match TRBD1. The CDR3 extends over 15 amino acids. Germline CDR1 is SGHAT and CDR2 is FQNNGV. V was clipped by 5 bases and J by 4 bases; unmatched bases: 7. The CDR3 nucleotides are TGTGCCAGCAGCGTAGGGACAGGGGAGGTCTATGGCTACACCTTC. This translates into CASSVGTGEVYGYTF. Supplemented by reference TRBV11-2 and TRBJ1-2, the full variable domain reads EAGVAQSPRYKIIEKRQSVAFWCNPISGHATLYWYQQILGQGPKLLIQFQNNGVVDDSQLPKDRFSAERLKGVDSTLKIQPAKLEDSAVYLCASSVGTGEVYGYTFGSGTRLTVV.

The rearrangement links TRBV11-2 to TRBJ2-1; no firm D call. Germline-derived CDR1 and CDR2 are SGHAT and FQNNGV. V dropped 5 bases and J dropped 9 bases, with 11 bases sitting between them. This CDR3 spans 12 amino acids. DNA of the CDR3: TGTGCCAGCAGCCGAGAGCCCTGTGAGCAGTTCTTC. Amino acids: CASSREPCEQFF.

Concerning this clonotype: The junction does not match germline at one end; this may be a read error. This chain links TRBV28 with TRBJ2-5; 10 bases are a match to TRBD2. The length of the CDR3 is 18 residues. Germline values: CDR1 MDHEN, CDR2 SYDVKM. CDR3: CAGSLIPLTHLAGVKQYF. In DNA, the CDR3 is TGTGCCGGCAGTTTAATTCCCCTAACACACCTAGCGGGAGTAAAGCAGTACTTC.

V gene TRBV10-3 combines with J gene TRBJ2-5; D gene uncertain. The CDR3 is 13 residues long. The germline V gene encodes CDR1 ENHRY and CDR2 SYGVKD. With 3 bases removed from V and 11 bases from J, the gap between germline ends came to 16 bases. This CDR3 reads CAISERITYVQYF. In DNA form, the CDR3 reads TGTGCCATCAGTGAAAGGATCACGTACGTGCAGTACTTC.

DNA for the CDR3: TGTGCCAGCAGTTCCCGGGACATGAACACTGAAGCTTTCTTT. It yields the protein CASSSRDMNTEAFF. V usage is TRBV6-5 and J usage is TRBJ1-1; possible D gene TRBD1, 6 bases. The V and J ends lost 4 bases and 0 bases respectively, with 9 bases between them. This CDR3 has 14 residues. CDR1 MNHEY and CDR2 SVGAGI come from the germline V gene.

The chain recombines TRBV20-1 with TRBJ1-1, with TRBD1 as a possible D gene (6 bases). This CDR3 has 12 amino acids. Germline V gene sequence: CDR1 DFQATT, CDR2 SNEGSKA (reference sequence). V was trimmed by 3 bases and J by 6 bases, leaving 11 bases between them. DNA of the CDR3: TGCAGTGCTAGTCACAGGGTGGCTGAAGCTTTCTTT. It is translated as CSASHRVAEAFF.

This clonotype was seen a few times. The chain is built from TRBV12-3 or TRBV12-4 and TRBJ1-2; possible D gene TRBD1, 6 bases. Trimming removed 7 bases from V and 2 bases from J, with 14 bases in between. The CDR3 covers 14 residues. CDR3 in DNA: TGTGCCAGCACCCAGACCGGGACAAACTATGGCTACACCTTC. Translated: CASTQTGTNYGYTF.